Listed below are T cell receptor beta chains from one sample, sequenced in a study of T cells in Graves' hyperthyroidism and ophthalmopathy. TCRdb recomputed calls from the multiplex PCR reads with MiXCR, one row per CDR3 protein. The sample carries 400,000 or so distinct CDR3 sequences, around 15% recorded once. The sequencing sample was made of blood. The source of these receptors is a woman in her 30s with Graves' ophthalmopathy. CDR3s include the opening cysteine and the closing phenylalanine or tryptophan. A D gene is named only where the DNA matches it firmly. Size is stated for part of the rows, as once, few or many counts, or as a class when the clone is expanded.

NA	TRBV6-1	TRBJ1-5	many	TGTGCCAGCAGTGATTTGAGAAATCAGCCCCAGCATTTT	CASSDLRNQPQHF
NA	TRBV28	TRBJ1-5	few	TGTGCCAGCACGATGGGGGGCCGTAGCAATCAGCCCCAGCATTTT	CASTMGGRSNQPQHF
NA	TRBV15	TRBJ2-3	many	TGTGCCACCAGCAGGGGACTGAGCACAGATACGCAGTATTTT	CATSRGLSTDTQYF
TRBD1	TRBV7-2	TRBJ2-1	many	TGTGCCAGCAGCTTATGGATGATCGACAGGGTTGAGCAGTTCTTC	CASSLWMIDRVEQFF
NA	TRBV7-2	TRBJ1-4	many	TGTGCCAGCAGCTTAGCGGGGGGGGCAGTTACTAATGAAAAACTGTTTTTT	CASSLAGGAVTNEKLFF
NA	TRBV6-2/TRBV6-3	TRBJ2-5	NA	TGTGCCAGCAGTTCTTGGACTAATCAAGAGACCCAGTACTTC	CASSSWTNQETQYF
NA	TRBV7-9	TRBJ1-3	NA	TGTGCCAGCAGCTTATTAGCCGACCTCTCTGGAAACACCATATATTTT	CASSLLADLSGNTIYF
NA	TRBV11-2	TRBJ2-3	NA	TGTGCCAGCAGCTTATTGACTAGCACAGATACGCAGTATTTT	CASSLLTSTDTQYF
NA	TRBV7-9	TRBJ2-2	NA	TGTGCCAGCAGCGGAGTCCCATCGGGGATGTTTTTT	CASSGVPSGMFF
NA	TRBV20-1	TRBJ1-2	many	TGCAGTGCTTTACCGGGACCGAGTAACTATGGCTACACCTTC	CSALPGPSNYGYTF
TRBD1	TRBV19	TRBJ2-4	NA	TGTGCCAGTCCCCCGGGACAGGGGAACATTCAGTACTTC	CASPPGQGNIQYF
NA	TRBV9	TRBJ2-1	few	TGTGCCAGCAGCGTAGTTGGGGGTGGGACTGATGAGCAGTTCTTC	CASSVVGGGTDEQFF
TRBD2	TRBV11-3	TRBJ2-3	few	TGTGCCAGCAGCACAGCGGGGTCACCGGATACGCAGTATTTT	CASSTAGSPDTQYF
NA	TRBV24-1	TRBJ2-3	many	TGTGCCACCAGTGACATATCAGATACGCAGTATTTT	CATSDISDTQYF
TRBD1	TRBV5-1	TRBJ1-4	many	TGCGCCAGCAGCTTGGCCTCGGACAGGGGGAATGAAAAACTGTTTTTT	CASSLASDRGNEKLFF